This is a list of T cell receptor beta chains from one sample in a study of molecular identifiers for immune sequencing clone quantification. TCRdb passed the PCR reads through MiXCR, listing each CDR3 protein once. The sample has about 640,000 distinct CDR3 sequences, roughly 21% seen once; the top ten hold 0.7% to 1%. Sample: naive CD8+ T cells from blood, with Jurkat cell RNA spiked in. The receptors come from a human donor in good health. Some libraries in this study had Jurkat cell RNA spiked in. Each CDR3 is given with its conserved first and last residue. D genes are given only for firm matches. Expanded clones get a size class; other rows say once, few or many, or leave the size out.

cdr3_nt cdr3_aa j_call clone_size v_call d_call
TGTGCCAGCAGCATAAGACAGGGCACTGAAGCTTTCTTT CASSIRQGTEAFF TRBJ1-1 - TRBV7-7 TRBD1
TGCGCCAGCAACGAAGGGAGCTCCTATAATTCACCCCTCCACTTT CASNEGSSYNSPLHF TRBJ1-6 - TRBV5-1 -
TGTGCCAGCAGCCCGACCCCATATTGGTCCCAGCATTTT CASSPTPYWSQHF TRBJ1-5 few TRBV6-5 -
TGTGCCAGCAGTCCCGGGGCCCTGCGGGATGAGCAGTTCTTC CASSPGALRDEQFF TRBJ2-1 many TRBV6-5 -
TGCAGCGTTGGGCCTTCCACAGGGGCCAACTATGGCTACACCTTC CSVGPSTGANYGYTF TRBJ1-2 few TRBV29-1 TRBD1
TGTGCCAGCAGTACTACTAGCGCGCAAGAGACCCAGTACTTC CASSTTSAQETQYF TRBJ2-5 many TRBV6-6 TRBD2
TGTGCCAGTAGTATTGGGACAGGGGGAGGAGTGGAGACCCAGTACTTC CASSIGTGGGVETQYF TRBJ2-5 - TRBV19 TRBD1
TGTGCCAGCAGGTACAGGGGGAACACTGAAGCTTTCTTT CASRYRGNTEAFF TRBJ1-1 many TRBV28 TRBD1
TGTGCCAGCACCCTGGGGCGGGGAAGCACAGATACGCAGTATTTT CASTLGRGSTDTQYF TRBJ2-3 many TRBV3-1 -
TGTGCCAGCAGCTTAGGGGGTCCTCCCCAGTACTTC CASSLGGPPQYF TRBJ2-4 few TRBV7-9 -
TGTGCCAGCAGTGCAGGGCTGGGGGGGGGCACTGAAGCTTTCTTT CASSAGLGGGTEAFF TRBJ1-1 many TRBV27 -
TGCGCCAGCAGCATAGCGGTTGGGAGCTCCTACGAGCAGTACTTC CASSIAVGSSYEQYF TRBJ2-7 few TRBV4-1 -
TGTGCCAGCAGTCACGGTAATCAGCCCCAGCATTTT CASSHGNQPQHF TRBJ1-5 few TRBV6-5 -
TGTGCCAGCAGTTACGACAGTTCCGAGCAGTACTTC CASSYDSSEQYF TRBJ2-7 many TRBV6-2/TRBV6-3 -
TGCAGCGGGAAGGCAGAGCGGTACACCGGGGAGCTGTTTTTT CSGKAERYTGELFF TRBJ2-2 many TRBV29-1 -
TGCGCCAGCAGCCAAGGGCAGCGGGAGTACTATGGCTACACCTTC CASSQGQREYYGYTF TRBJ1-2 many TRBV4-3 -
TGTGCCAGCAGCAACGGGACAGGGTCCGAAGAGACCCAGTACTTC CASSNGTGSEETQYF TRBJ2-5 many TRBV21-1 -
TGTGCCAGCAGCGAAGGGACTTTAGGCACAGATACGCAGTATTTT CASSEGTLGTDTQYF TRBJ2-3 - TRBV7-2 -
TGCTGTGCTAGAGCGCAGGACACCTTGATTACCCCAGATACGCAGTATTTT CCARAQDTLITPDTQYF TRBJ2-3 - TRBV20-1 -
TGTGCCAGCAGCCCAACCCTACAGGGAAGCTCCTACGAGCAGTACTTC CASSPTLQGSSYEQYF TRBJ2-7 many TRBV6-5 -
TGTGCCAGCAGTTATGTGTCAGGGGGCACAGATACGCAGTATTTT CASSYVSGGTDTQYF TRBJ2-3 many TRBV6-5 -
TGCGCCAGCAGCTCTGGGACAAAACTGTTTTTT CASSSGTKLFF TRBJ1-4 few TRBV5-1 -
TGCGCCAGCAGCCACATGATGGGTATGGGAGAGACCCAGTACTTC CASSHMMGMGETQYF TRBJ2-5 many TRBV4-3 -
TGTGCCAGCAGGCCCTTTACAGGGATGGACACTGAAGCTTTCTTT CASRPFTGMDTEAFF TRBJ1-1 many TRBV27 -
TGCAGTGCTACGACTAGCGGGGGACTCCAAGAGACCCAGTACTTC CSATTSGGLQETQYF TRBJ2-5 many TRBV20-1 TRBD2
TGTGCCAGCAGCGCAACCCAGGGGCATCGGGGGTACGAGCAGTACTTC CASSATQGHRGYEQYF TRBJ2-7 many TRBV7-9 -
TGTGCCAGCAGTTTGTCCGCCTACGAGCGGTACTTC CASSLSAYERYF TRBJ2-7 - TRBV27 -
TGTGCCAGCAGCCTTGAGACAACCCCTAATTCACCCCTCCACTTT CASSLETTPNSPLHF TRBJ1-6 - TRBV7-6 -
TGTGCCAGCAGTTATACAGGGGATTCACCCCTCCACTTT CASSYTGDSPLHF TRBJ1-6 many TRBV12-3/TRBV12-4 TRBD1
TGTGCCAGCAGCTCGGTCCGAACAGGGTTGGACGAGCAGTACTTC CASSSVRTGLDEQYF TRBJ2-7 many TRBV7-9 -
TGTGCCAGCAGTTTCGGCGGGAGAGGTGACGAGCAGTACTTC CASSFGGRGDEQYF TRBJ2-7 many TRBV28 TRBD2
TGTGCCAGCAGCCCCGGGACAGTAATCCCCAGCTCCTACAATGAGCAGTTCTTC CASSPGTVIPSSYNEQFF TRBJ2-1 - TRBV28 TRBD1
TGTGCCAGCAGTCCCCGCAGCCCTAGCACAGATACGCAGTATTTT CASSPRSPSTDTQYF TRBJ2-3 few TRBV27 -
TGCGCCAGCCCCCGGGACAGGGTAACAGATACGCAGTATTTT CASPRDRVTDTQYF TRBJ2-3 many TRBV5-1 TRBD1
TGTGCCAGCAGTTCCCGACAGGTTTCCTATCGACGCACAGATACGCAGTATTTT CASSSRQVSYRRTDTQYF TRBJ2-3 many TRBV28 -
TGCGCCAGCAGCCAAGATGTGGGAGGCTACGAGCAGTACTTC CASSQDVGGYEQYF TRBJ2-7 many TRBV4-3 -
TGTGCCTGGAGTGCAGGGGTAGCCAGCTACGAGCAGTACTTC CAWSAGVASYEQYF TRBJ2-7 many TRBV30 -
TGTGCCTGGAGTGTAGGCAAGATCTACACAGATACGCAGTATTTT CAWSVGKIYTDTQYF TRBJ2-3 many TRBV30 -
TGTGCCAGCAGCTTAGCGCTGGGCGGGATCTACGAGCAGTACTTC CASSLALGGIYEQYF TRBJ2-7 - TRBV7-2 -
TGTGCCTGGAGGTTCAGGGGGACGAACGAGCAGTACTTC CAWRFRGTNEQYF TRBJ2-7 many TRBV30 TRBD1
TGTGCCTGGAGTGCCAGGGGTCCGTGGTACGAGCAGTACTTC CAWSARGPWYEQYF TRBJ2-7 - TRBV30 -
TGCAGTGCTAGAGATGGGACTAGCGGGTCCTACGAGCAGTACTTC CSARDGTSGSYEQYF TRBJ2-7 many TRBV20-1 TRBD2
TGCGCCAGCAGCCAATCTAGCGGGGTAGTTTACAATGAGCAGTTCTTC CASSQSSGVVYNEQFF TRBJ2-1 - TRBV5-1 TRBD2
TGTGCCTGGAGTGTGGGACAGGGAAACGAGCAGTACTTC CAWSVGQGNEQYF TRBJ2-7 few TRBV30 TRBD1
TGCAGCGTAGGCAGGAAAACTAGCGGGGGTATCTACGAGCAGTACTTC CSVGRKTSGGIYEQYF TRBJ2-7 many TRBV29-1 TRBD2
TGCAGTGCTAGAACGGGGGCAGGAAACATTCAGTACTTC CSARTGAGNIQYF TRBJ2-4 many TRBV20-1 -
TGTGCCAGCAGTTTCGCACTCGGGACAGCCTACGAGCAGTACTTC CASSFALGTAYEQYF TRBJ2-7 many TRBV6-5 TRBD1
TGTGCCAGCAGCCAAGTGGGGGAAACGAAGCCCCAGCATTTT CASSQVGETKPQHF TRBJ1-5 many TRBV3-1 -
TGCGCCAGCAGCCCGACGGGAACTAGCACAGATACGCAGTATTTT CASSPTGTSTDTQYF TRBJ2-3 many TRBV4-1 -
TGTGCCAGCAGCAGCAGGGACCCCAATGAGCAGGTCTTC CASSSRDPNEQVF TRBJ2-1 few TRBV11-2 -
TGCAGTGCTAGAGATCACCCCGTCGAGCAGTACTTC CSARDHPVEQYF TRBJ2-7 many TRBV20-1 -
TGTGCCAGCAGTTTCCCTGAAGGGGCAGTTGACAATGAGCAGTTCTTC CASSFPEGAVDNEQFF TRBJ2-1 many TRBV7-9 -
TGCGCCAGCAGCCAAGACCGTGGAGGGGCTGAGGGCTACACCTTC CASSQDRGGAEGYTF TRBJ1-2 few TRBV4-3 -